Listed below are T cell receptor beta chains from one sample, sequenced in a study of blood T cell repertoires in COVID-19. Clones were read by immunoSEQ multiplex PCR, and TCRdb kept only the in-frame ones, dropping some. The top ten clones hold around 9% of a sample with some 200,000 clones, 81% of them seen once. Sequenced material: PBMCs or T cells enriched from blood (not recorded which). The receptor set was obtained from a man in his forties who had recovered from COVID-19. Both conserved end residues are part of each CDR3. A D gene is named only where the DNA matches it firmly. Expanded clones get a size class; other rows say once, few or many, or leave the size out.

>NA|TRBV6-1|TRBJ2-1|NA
CASSEVRSKQFF
TGTGCCAGCAGTGAAGTAAGGAGTAAGCAGTTCTTC
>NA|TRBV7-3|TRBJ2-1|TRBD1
CASSLTSRDRGLFF
TGTGCCAGCAGCCTCACGAGCCGGGACAGGGGCTTGTTCTTC
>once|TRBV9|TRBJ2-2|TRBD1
CASNNVGTGSTGELFF
TGTGCCAGCAACAATGTTGGGACAGGGTCCACCGGGGAGCTGTTTTTT
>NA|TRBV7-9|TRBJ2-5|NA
CASSVVTDPQETQYF
TGTGCCAGCAGCGTAGTGACAGATCCTCAAGAGACCCAGTACTTC
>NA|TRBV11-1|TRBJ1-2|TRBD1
CASSLGQGYSYGYTF
TGTGCCAGCAGCCTGGGACAGGGATACTCCTATGGCTACACCTTC
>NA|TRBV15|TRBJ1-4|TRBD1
CATSRDPTGVNEKLFF
TGTGCCACCAGCAGAGATCCGACAGGGGTAAATGAAAAACTGTTTTTT
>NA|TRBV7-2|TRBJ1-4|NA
CASSRQNGEKLFF
TGTGCCAGCAGCCGACAGAATGGGGAAAAACTGTTTTTT
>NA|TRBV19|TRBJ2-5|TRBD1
CASSRPGTGVETQYF
TGTGCCAGTAGTAGACCGGGGACAGGAGTGGAGACCCAGTACTTC
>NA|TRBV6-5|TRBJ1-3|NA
CASRVTRWGNTIYF
TGTGCCAGCAGGGTGACTCGCTGGGGAAACACCATATATTTT
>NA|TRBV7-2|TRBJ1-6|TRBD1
CASSKDGTGDNSPLHF
TGTGCCAGCAGCAAAGACGGGACAGGGGATAATTCACCCCTCCACTTT